Below are 30 T cell receptor beta chains sequenced from a single sample in a study of blood T cell repertoires in COVID-19. Profiling relied on immunoSEQ multiplex PCR, and the TCRdb table lists in-frame clones only, not all of them. The sample consists of 120,000 to 150,000 clones, about 85% of them appearing once. The specimen sequenced was peripheral blood. The receptors come from a human donor in a cohort sampled during active COVID-19.

V gene TRBV2 combines with J gene TRBJ1-3, with 7 bases aligning to TRBD1. Germline assignment: CDR1 SNHLY and CDR2 FYNNEI. This CDR3 is 12 amino acids long. Losses at the gene ends were 6 bases for V and 4 bases for J; bases not matched to a gene: 0. CDR3 DNA sequence: TGTGCCAGCAGGGGACAGGGAAACACCATATATTTT. Translating gives CASRGQGNTIYF. Using reference TRBV2 and TRBJ1-3 for the parts outside the CDR3, the full variable domain is EPEVTQTPSHQVTQMGQEVILRCVPISNHLYFYWYRQILGQKVEFLVSFYNNEISEKSEIFDDQFSVERPDGSNFTLKIRSTKLEDSAMYFCASRGQGNTIYFGEGSWLTVV.

This clone occurred a few times. CDR3 amino acids: CSVRRGNTEAFF. CDR3 nucleotide sequence: TGCAGCGTCAGGAGGGGGAACACTGAAGCTTTCTTT. The chain is built from TRBV29-1 and TRBJ1-1, with D tentatively TRBD1 (5 bases). The CDR3 runs 12 residues. Trimming cost V 6 bases and J 1 base, with 9 bases left between them. Germline loops: CDR1 SQVTM, CDR2 ANQGSEA.

Here the CDR3 reads CASSSQTVSGNTIYF. The DNA of the CDR3 is TGTGCCAGCAGCTCTCAGACAGTCTCTGGAAACACCATATATTTT. This chain links TRBV7-6 with TRBJ1-3; possibly TRBD1 for D (5 bases). Per the germline V gene, CDR1 is SGHVS and CDR2 is FNYEAQ. The CDR3 sequence is 15 residues long. The ends were cut back, 4 bases at V and 0 bases at J, with 10 bases in the middle.

The J gene is TRBJ1-6, the V gene TRBV6-6; 10 bases line up with TRBD1. The CDR3 length is 16 residues. Trimming cost V 2 bases and J 10 bases; bases outside gene matches: 8. Germline CDR1 and CDR2: MNHNY and SVGAGI (reference sequence). Here the CDR3 DNA reads TGTGCCAGCAGTTACACCAGACAGGGGGCAGGGTCACCCCTCCACTTT. Encoded protein: CASSYTRQGAGSPLHF.

This clone appeared once. The gene calls are TRBV2 and TRBJ2-2; no clear D gene. Germline CDR1 is SNHLY and CDR2 is FYNNEI. The V gene lost 4 bases and the J gene lost 4 bases, with 7 bases spanning the gap. The CDR3 covers 13 residues. Written as DNA, the CDR3 is TGTGCCAGCAGTGGGTCAGTCACCGGGGAGCTGTTTTTT. The encoded protein is CASSGSVTGELFF.

V is TRBV7-3 and J is TRBJ1-6; no clear D. V lost 4 bases and J lost 7, with 11 bases in between. The CDR3 contains 14 residues. Germline CDR1 is SGHTA and CDR2 is FQGTGA. The DNA of the CDR3 is TGTGCCAGCAGCTCACAGCACAGCAATTCACCCCTCCACTTT. The encoded protein is CASSSQHSNSPLHF.

This clone appeared a single time. The J gene is TRBJ1-4, the V gene TRBV4-2, with D perhaps TRBD1 (6 bases). The CDR3 has 15 amino acids. V lost 0 bases and J lost 7, with 12 bases in between. Germline V gene lookup returns CDR1 LGHNA and CDR2 YNFKEQ. In DNA, the CDR3 is TGTGCCAGCAGCCAAGATAGGGGGAGTGGTGAAAAACTGTTTTTT. Amino acids: CASSQDRGSGEKLFF.

This chain links TRBV28 with TRBJ1-4; 10 bases map to TRBD1. The CDR3 has 15 residues. Looked up from germline, CDR1 is MDHEN and CDR2 is SYDVKM. V trimming: 1 base; J trimming: 6 bases; junction bases outside the gene matches: 2. Here the CDR3 DNA reads TGTGCCAGCAGTTTATTGGACAGGGGGGATGAAAAACTGTTTTTT. Translation gives CASSLLDRGDEKLFF. Drawing the rest from reference TRBV28 and TRBJ1-4, the complete variable domain is DVKVTQSSRYLVKRTGEKVFLECVQDMDHENMFWYRQDPGLGLRLIYFSYDVKMKEKGDIPEGYSVSREKKERFSLILESASTNQTSMYLCASSLLDRGDEKLFFGSGTQLSVL.

The rearrangement links TRBV27 to TRBJ2-1, with TRBD2 identical over 10 bases. CDR1 MNHEY and CDR2 SMNVEV come from the germline V gene (reference sequence). V was pared by 5 bases and J by 2 bases, with 3 bases of the junction left unmatched. The CDR3 length is 15 residues. The DNA of the CDR3 is TGTGCCAGCAGTCGGAGCGGGGGGGCCTACAATGAGCAGTTCTTC. Protein product: CASSRSGGAYNEQFF.

The gene calls are TRBV6-5 and TRBJ1-2; perhaps TRBD1 as D (5 bases). Trimming pared 6 bases from V and 4 bases from J, leaving 15 bases between. The CDR3 is 14 amino acids. Per germline, CDR1 MNHEY and CDR2 SVGAGI. The CDR3 region is CASRAGGSSYGYTF. DNA for the CDR3: TGTGCCAGCAGGGCGGGGGGGAGCTCCTATGGCTACACCTTC.

This clone was counted a few times. The chain uses TRBV6-5 and TRBJ1-2; 8 bases match TRBD1. CDR3 size: 12 residues. The junction had 0 bases not matched to a gene; V was cut back by 6 bases and J by 3 bases. The V gene's germline CDR1 is MNHEY and CDR2 SVGAGI. CDR3 amino acids: CASRGQDYGYTF. CDR3 nucleotides: TGTGCCAGCAGGGGACAGGACTATGGCTACACCTTC.

The chain uses TRBV4-3 and TRBJ1-5, with D maybe TRBD1 (6 bases). V lost 0 bases and J lost 10, with 10 bases in between. CDR1 and CDR2 from the germline V gene are LGHNA and YSLEER. The length of the CDR3 is 13 residues. The CDR3 loop is CASSQDLQGPQHF. For the CDR3, the DNA is TGCGCCAGCAGCCAAGATCTACAGGGACCCCAGCATTTT.

V is TRBV9 and J is TRBJ2-7; the match to TRBD1 covers 8 bases. Trimming took 0 bases from V and 3 from J; bases not matched to a gene: 5. CDR1 and CDR2 from the germline V gene are SGDLS and YYNGEE. The CDR3 spans 15 residues. CDR3 residues: CASSVGGQDNYEQYF. The DNA of the CDR3 is TGTGCCAGCAGCGTAGGGGGACAGGACAACTACGAGCAGTACTTC.

The chain joins TRBV3-1 (or the pseudogene TRBV3-2) to TRBJ2-5; 7 nucleotides align to TRBD1. Germline loops: CDR1 LGHDT, CDR2 YNNKEL (reference sequence). CDR3 size: 15 residues. The junction had 16 bases not matched to a gene; V was cut back by 7 bases and J by 8 bases. CDR3 bases: TGTGCCAGCACCCTCGTTTCGGGACAGTCAGGAACCCAGTACTTC. Residues: CASTLVSGQSGTQYF.

The rearrangement uses TRBV7-8 and TRBJ2-5; D may be TRBD2 (6 bases). The V end was cut by 0 bases, the J end by 3 bases, with 11 bases between. The germline CDR1 and CDR2 sequences are SGHVS and FQNEAQ. There are 15 residues in the CDR3. Here the CDR3 reads CASSLAVGGEETQYF. The CDR3, as DNA: TGTGCCAGCAGCTTAGCGGTCGGGGGAGAAGAGACCCAGTACTTC.

The chain links TRBV6-5 to TRBJ1-1; D is undetermined. V dropped 7 bases and J dropped 1 base, with 10 bases sitting between them. The germline V gene encodes CDR1 MNHEY and CDR2 SVGAGI. This CDR3 is built from 13 residues. The CDR3, as DNA: TGTGCCAGCACCCCCCGTAAGAACACTGAAGCTTTCTTT. Amino acids: CASTPRKNTEAFF.

V usage is TRBV6-5 and J usage is TRBJ1-2, with 8 bases aligning to TRBD1. After removal of 2 bases from V and 3 bases from J, the junction contained 2 bases not matched to a gene. The V gene's germline CDR1 is MNHEY and CDR2 SVGAGI. The CDR3 length is 14 residues. CDR3 amino acids: CASSYGQGDYGYTF. The CDR3 nucleotides read TGTGCCAGCAGTTACGGACAGGGTGACTATGGCTACACCTTC.

The rearrangement uses TRBV19 and TRBJ1-2; a weak D match, TRBD1 (6 bases). From germline, CDR1 is LNHDA and CDR2 SQIVND (reference sequence). CDR3 length: 16 amino acids. V was pared by 5 bases and J by 1 base, with 17 bases between. CDR3 amino acids: CASSWAGVDRNYGYTF. CDR3 sequence (DNA): TGTGCCAGTAGTTGGGCAGGGGTTGATCGTAACTATGGCTACACCTTC. Drawing the rest from reference TRBV19 and TRBJ1-2, the complete variable domain is DGGITQSPKYLFRKEGQNVTLSCEQNLNHDAMYWYRQDPGQGLRLIYYSQIVNDFQKGDIAEGYSVSREKKESFPLTVTSAQKNPTAFYLCASSWAGVDRNYGYTFGSGTRLTVV.

This chain joins TRBV19 and TRBJ1-5; 9 nucleotides match TRBD1. CDR1 is LNHDA and CDR2 is SQIVND in the germline V gene (reference sequence). The CDR3 loop spans 14 amino acids. The V gene end was trimmed by 3 bases and the J gene end by 7 bases; junction bases not matched to a gene: 4. The CDR3 region is CASSMGQGGQPQHF. CDR3 in DNA: TGTGCCAGTAGTATGGGACAGGGTGGCCAGCCCCAGCATTTT.

The chain couples TRBV23-1 to TRBJ2-6; 12 bases align to TRBD2. TRBV23-1 is sorted into the ORF group, with uncertain function. The CDR3 sequence is 20 residues long. Germline trimming cut 8 bases from V and 2 bases from J; bases unmatched to any gene: 16. CDR3 in DNA: TGCGCCAGCGCTCCTAGCGGGGGGGCCAATGTTCCCCCTGGGGCCAACGTCCTGACTTTC. It encodes CASAPSGGANVPPGANVLTF.

The V gene is TRBV18, the J gene TRBJ2-5, with no clear D. Germline loops: CDR1 KGHSH, CDR2 LQKENI. Trimming cost V 1 base and J 3 bases, with 6 bases left between them. The CDR3 totals 13 residues. CDR3 amino acids: CASSPQPEETQYF. CDR3 in DNA: TGTGCCAGCTCACCACAGCCGGAAGAGACCCAGTACTTC.

The chain recombines TRBV4-1 with TRBJ2-3, with D possibly matching TRBD2 (7 bases). The CDR3 runs to 15 residues. CDR1 is MGHRA and CDR2 is YSYEKL in the germline V gene. The V end was cut by 0 bases, the J end by 5 bases, with 12 bases between. The CDR3 is CASSQDRGAGDTQYF. CDR3 DNA: TGCGCCAGCAGCCAAGATCGGGGGGCCGGAGATACGCAGTATTTT.

This rearrangement joins TRBV5-1 to TRBJ2-7; 7 positions match TRBD1. After removal of 3 bases from V and 1 base from J, the junction contained 7 bases not matched to a gene. Per the germline V gene, CDR1 is SGHRS and CDR2 is YFSETQ. The CDR3 is made up of 15 amino acids. The CDR3 region is CASSWDSPFSYEQYF. CDR3 DNA sequence: TGCGCCAGCAGCTGGGACAGTCCCTTTTCCTACGAGCAGTACTTC.

This clone was observed a single time. The rearrangement joins TRBV7-2 to TRBJ1-2, with D possibly matching TRBD1 (6 bases). Germline V gene data show CDR1 as SGHTA and CDR2 as FQGNSA. There are 13 residues in the CDR3. Trimming stripped 4 bases from V and 5 bases from J, with 11 bases between. The CDR3 protein is CASSSRQGYGYTF. The CDR3 nucleotides read TGTGCCAGCAGCTCGCGGCAGGGGTATGGCTACACCTTC.

The V call is TRBV27, the J call TRBJ2-5; weak D call: TRBD1 (6 bases). The V gene's germline CDR1 is MNHEY and CDR2 SMNVEV (reference sequence). This CDR3 is 20 amino acids long. V lost 6 bases and J lost 2, with 31 bases in between. In nucleotides, the CDR3 is TGTGCCAGCAGCCACAGGGTCTCACTTCGACGTAAACTGATTCAAGAGACCCAGTACTTC. As protein: CASSHRVSLRRKLIQETQYF.

The CDR3, as DNA: TGTGCCAGCAGCTTATTCGGGACAGGTTCCACCGGGGAGCTGTTTTTT. Encoded protein: CASSLFGTGSTGELFF. This chain joins TRBV11-3 and TRBJ2-2; 8 bases are a match to TRBD1. CDR3 length equals 16 residues. V was pared by 2 bases and J by 4 bases, with 6 bases of the junction left unmatched. Per germline, CDR1 SGHNT and CDR2 YENEEA.

This clone was seen only a few times. The rearrangement joins TRBV25-1 to TRBJ2-7, with a possible D match to TRBD1 (5 bases). This CDR3 has 13 residues. Looked up from germline, CDR1 is MGHDK and CDR2 is SYGVNS. Trimming cost V 4 bases and J 2 bases, with 9 bases left between them. The DNA of the CDR3 is TGTGCCAGCAGTGTTGGGGCCGCCTACGAGCAGTACTTC. It translates to CASSVGAAYEQYF.

This chain joins TRBV19 and TRBJ1-1, with 10 bases matching TRBD1. The CDR3 consists of 14 residues. The V segment lost 5 bases and the J segment 4 bases; nucleotides outside the gene matches: 4. Germline CDR1 reads LNHDA; CDR2 reads SQIVND (reference sequence). CDR3 region: CASSPDRGSTEAFF. CDR3 nucleotide sequence: TGTGCCAGTAGTCCGGACAGGGGGAGCACTGAAGCTTTCTTT. Based on the CDR3 plus reference TRBV19 and TRBJ1-1, the full variable domain is DGGITQSPKYLFRKEGQNVTLSCEQNLNHDAMYWYRQDPGQGLRLIYYSQIVNDFQKGDIAEGYSVSREKKESFPLTVTSAQKNPTAFYLCASSPDRGSTEAFFGQGTRLTVV.

There are a few counts of this clone. This chain uses TRBV30 with TRBJ1-2; 8 bases map to TRBD1. Germline V gene lookup returns CDR1 GTSNPN and CDR2 SVGIG (reference sequence). The CDR3 has 14 amino acids. J lost 5 bases, V lost 1 base, and 6 bases had no gene match. CDR3 bases: TGTGCCTGGAGTGCCGGACAGGGTGGATATGGCTACACCTTC. Translation: CAWSAGQGGYGYTF.

V and J are TRBV7-2 and TRBJ2-7; perhaps TRBD2 as D (5 bases). This CDR3 contains 14 residues. V lost 1 base and J 0 bases, leaving 7 bases between the germline ends. Germline lookup yields CDR1 SGHTA and CDR2 FQGNSA. CDR3 sequence reads: CASSLGLASYEQYF. CDR3 DNA: TGTGCCAGCAGCTTAGGGCTAGCCTCCTACGAGCAGTACTTC.